This TCR beta chain was sequenced for a study of T-cell memory formation after mild COVID-19. This clonotype was seen a few times. From the 5' RACE reads, TCRdb called clonotypes with MiXCR, one entry per CDR3 protein. The sample yields roughly 100,000 distinct CDR3 sequences, 17% seen once. Trimming cost V 4 bases and J 2 bases, with 25 bases left between them. Germline V CDR1 and CDR2: SGHDT, YYEEEE. The CDR3 has 18 residues. This TCR was recovered from an adult woman who had mild COVID-19 (a few samples of this study predate the infection). Cell type and time point are not known. The sequenced material came from PBMCs or a T cell subset sorted from them (not recorded which). The V call is TRBV5-6, the J call TRBJ2-7; D is possibly TRBD2 (6 bases). CDR3 nucleotides: TGTGCCAGCAGCGCTAGAAAAGACAGACCGGGACTTCCCTACGAGCAGTACTTC. It codes for CASSARKDRPGLPYEQYF.